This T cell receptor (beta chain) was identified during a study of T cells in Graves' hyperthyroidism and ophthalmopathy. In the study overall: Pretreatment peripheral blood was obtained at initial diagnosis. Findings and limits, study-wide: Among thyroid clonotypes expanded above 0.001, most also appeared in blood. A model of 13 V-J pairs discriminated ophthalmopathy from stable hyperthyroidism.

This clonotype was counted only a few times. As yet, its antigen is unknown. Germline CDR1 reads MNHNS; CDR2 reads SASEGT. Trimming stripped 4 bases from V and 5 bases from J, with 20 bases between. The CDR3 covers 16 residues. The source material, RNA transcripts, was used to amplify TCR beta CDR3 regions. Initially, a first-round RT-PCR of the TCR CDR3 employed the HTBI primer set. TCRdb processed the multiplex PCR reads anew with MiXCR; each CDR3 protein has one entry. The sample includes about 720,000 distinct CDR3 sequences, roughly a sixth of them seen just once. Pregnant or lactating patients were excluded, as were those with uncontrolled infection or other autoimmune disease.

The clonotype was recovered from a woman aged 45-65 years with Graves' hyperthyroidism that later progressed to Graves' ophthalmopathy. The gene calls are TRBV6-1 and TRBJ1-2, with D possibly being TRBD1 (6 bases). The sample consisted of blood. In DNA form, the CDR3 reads TGTGCCAGCAGTGGGTACCCGGGACAAGGAATATATGGCTACACCTTC. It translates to CASSGYPGQGIYGYTF.